These 27 T cell receptor beta chains were sequenced from one sample in a study of response to subunit inactivated influenza vaccine. MiXCR, run by TCRdb on the RT-PCR reads, gives a single entry per CDR3 protein. The profile shows about 800,000 distinct CDR3 sequences, 21% of them singletons. The sequencing used PBMCs from blood, collected 5 days after vaccination. These receptors originate from a man between 45 and 60 years old who received an inactivated influenza vaccine.

This rearrangement joins TRBV5-5 to TRBJ2-2; D might be TRBD1 (6 bases). CDR1 SGHKS and CDR2 YYEKEE come from the germline V gene (reference sequence). The CDR3 is 14 residues long. Trimming took off 7 bases at V and 2 bases at J, with 12 bases between the two ends. CDR3 amino acids: CASRKDRNTGELFF. The CDR3 bases are TGTGCCAGCCGCAAGGACAGAAACACCGGGGAGCTGTTTTTT.

The rearrangement links TRBV5-1 to TRBJ1-1; no definite D call. Germline CDR1 SGHRS, CDR2 YFSETQ. The V and J ends lost 1 base and 1 base respectively, with 11 bases between them. The CDR3 length is 15 residues. The CDR3: CASSLLAGKNTEAFF. In DNA, the CDR3 is TGCGCCAGCAGCTTGTTGGCAGGAAAGAACACTGAAGCTTTCTTT.

This clonotype was recorded a few times. The chain links TRBV10-3 to TRBJ2-2; D is perhaps TRBD1 or TRBD2 (5 bases each). V lost 10 bases and J 5 bases, leaving 14 bases between the germline ends. The CDR3 runs 13 residues. Germline-derived CDR1 and CDR2 are ENHRY and SYGVKD. CDR3 nucleotides: TGTGCCACCGCCGGGACCAAGACCGGGGAGCTGTTTTTT. Protein: CATAGTKTGELFF.

In this sample, this clonotype turned up a few times. The chain combines TRBV4-2 with TRBJ1-5; TRBD1 is a possible D gene (6 bases). Trimming left V 0 bases short and J 3 bases short, with 12 bases between. The germline V gene has CDR1 LGHNA and CDR2 YNFKEQ. This CDR3 is 16 amino acids long. The CDR3 region has the DNA TGTGCCAGCAGCCAAGAGTTCGGACAGAACAATCAGCCCCAGCATTTT. The encoded protein is CASSQEFGQNNQPQHF.

The genes are TRBV28 and TRBJ2-7; D gene ambiguous. V was pared by 6 bases and J by 0 bases, with 12 bases between. The CDR3 has 14 residues. Per the germline V gene, CDR1 is MDHEN and CDR2 is SYDVKM. The DNA of the CDR3 is TGTGCCAGCAGCCGCCCCATGAGCTCCTACGAGCAGTACTTC. It translates to CASSRPMSSYEQYF. Filled out from reference TRBV28 and TRBJ2-7, the complete variable domain reads DVKVTQSSRYLVKRTGEKVFLECVQDMDHENMFWYRQDPGLGLRLIYFSYDVKMKEKGDIPEGYSVSREKKERFSLILESASTNQTSMYLCASSRPMSSYEQYFGPGTRLTVT.

The gene calls are TRBV6-1 and TRBJ2-5; D may be TRBD1 (5 bases). Germline-derived CDR1 and CDR2 are MNHNS and SASEGT. V lost 8 bases to trimming and J lost 0 bases, with 13 bases between them. This CDR3 has 14 residues. For the CDR3, the DNA is TGTGCCAGCGCAGGACACCTGTACCAAGAGACCCAGTACTTC. Residues: CASAGHLYQETQYF.

This clonotype occurred a few times. CDR3 in amino acids: CSARPPGQTITF. CDR3 nucleotide sequence: TGCAGTGCTAGACCCCCGGGACAGACGATCACCTTC. This chain uses TRBV20-1 with TRBJ1-2; the match to TRBD1 covers 7 bases. Per germline, CDR1 DFQATT and CDR2 SNEGSKA (reference sequence). J lost 13 bases, V lost 2 bases, and 10 bases had no gene match. There are 12 residues in the CDR3.

The count of this clonotype is one. The rearrangement joins TRBV6-5 to TRBJ2-1; TRBD1 is a possible D gene (6 bases). Trimming removed 2 bases at V and 7 bases at J, with 15 bases between. Germline V CDR1 and CDR2: MNHEY, SVGAGI. The CDR3 is 15 residues long. The CDR3 loop is CASSYEARGGNEQFF. For the CDR3, the DNA is TGTGCCAGCAGTTACGAGGCCAGGGGTGGGAATGAGCAGTTCTTC.

The chain uses TRBV12-3 or TRBV12-4 and TRBJ2-1; D is tentatively TRBD1 or TRBD2 (5 bases each). V was shortened by 5 bases and J by 5 bases, with 10 bases between the two germline ends. The CDR3 consists of 13 residues. The CDR3 reads CASSMGRNNEQFF. The DNA for the CDR3 is TGTGCCAGCAGTATGGGACGCAACAATGAGCAGTTCTTC.

This clonotype was picked up a small number of times. The J gene is TRBJ2-7, the V gene TRBV29-1; TRBD1 matches at 10 bases. The germline V gene has CDR1 SQVTM and CDR2 ANQGSEA. After removal of 7 bases from V and 4 bases from J, the junction contained 13 bases not matched to a gene. The CDR3 length is 15 residues. CDR3 protein: CSAQSGTGVLYEQYF. For the CDR3, the DNA is TGCAGCGCGCAATCCGGGACAGGGGTCCTATACGAGCAGTACTTC.

This rearrangement joins TRBV20-1 to TRBJ2-5; D ambiguous. Trimming took 3 bases from V and 3 from J, leaving 8 bases between them. The CDR3 is 12 residues long. Germline loops: CDR1 DFQATT, CDR2 SNEGSKA (reference sequence). In DNA form, the CDR3 reads TGCAGTGCTAGTGAGGCGGAAGAGACCCAGTACTTC. This encodes CSASEAEETQYF.

This clonotype has a handful of counts. The V gene is TRBV20-1, the J gene TRBJ1-4, with TRBD1 identical over 9 bases. The CDR3 totals 14 residues. V lost 5 bases to trimming and J lost 7 bases; unmatched junction nucleotides: 8. Germline V gene lookup returns CDR1 DFQATT and CDR2 SNEGSKA (reference sequence). The CDR3 DNA reads TGCAGTGCTCGGGACAGGGCTACCATTGAAAAACTGTTTTTT. Translated: CSARDRATIEKLFF.

In this sample, this clonotype turned up many times. The rearrangement links TRBV5-1 to TRBJ2-5, with D possibly TRBD2 on 6 matching bases. Trimming removed 0 bases at V and 5 bases at J, with 17 bases between. Germline CDR1 is SGHRS and CDR2 is YFSETQ. The CDR3 consists of 16 residues. CDR3 nucleotide sequence: TGCGCCAGCAGCTTGGCCAACCAGGGAGGTCGGGAGACCCAGTACTTC. It yields the protein CASSLANQGGRETQYF.

The table lists this clonotype with a few counts. The CDR3 DNA is TGTGCCAGCAGCGCGGGACAGGGGTTCTACAATGAGCAGTTCTTC. Translation gives CASSAGQGFYNEQFF. This chain connects TRBV7-9 to TRBJ2-1; 10 nucleotides line up with TRBD1. This CDR3 region has 15 residues. Trimming at V came to 5 bases and at J to 3 bases, leaving 4 bases not matched to a gene. Germline V CDR1 and CDR2: SEHNR, FQNEAQ (reference sequence). Supplemented by reference TRBV7-9 and TRBJ2-1, the full variable domain reads DTGVSQNPRHKITKRGQNVTFRCDPISEHNRLYWYRQTLGQGPEFLTYFQNEAQLEKSRLLSDRFSAERPKGSFSTLEIQRTEQGDSAMYLCASSAGQGFYNEQFFGPGTRLTVL.

The genes are TRBV12-3 or TRBV12-4 and TRBJ2-7; maybe TRBD2 (5 bases). The CDR3 length is 13 residues. V lost 5 bases and J 4 bases, leaving 12 bases between the germline ends. The CDR3, as DNA: TGTGCCAGCAGTCGGGGTGACTCTTACGAGCAGTACTTC. Protein: CASSRGDSYEQYF.

The table lists this clonotype with a few counts. The V and J genes are TRBV13 and TRBJ2-7; 10 bases agree with TRBD1. V lost 7 bases and J lost 5; bases outside the gene matches: 8. There are 14 residues in the CDR3. Germline V gene data show CDR1 as PRHDT and CDR2 as FYEKMQ (reference sequence). The CDR3 here is CASTMTGGVNEQYF. CDR3 DNA sequence: TGTGCCAGCACGATGACAGGGGGCGTCAACGAGCAGTACTTC.

The chain couples TRBV20-1 to TRBJ2-5; either TRBD1 or TRBD2 may supply D (5 bases each). Per germline, CDR1 DFQATT and CDR2 SNEGSKA (reference sequence). The CDR3 is 19 residues long. V lost 3 bases, J lost 1 base, and 27 bases lay in between. The CDR3: CSARRGRGLAGSAQETQYF. The CDR3 DNA is TGCAGTGCTAGGAGGGGTAGGGGTCTAGCAGGATCGGCCCAAGAGACCCAGTACTTC.

J is TRBJ1-2 and V is TRBV7-9; D is unclear. Germline CDR1 SEHNR, CDR2 FQNEAQ (reference sequence). V lost 1 base and J lost 4, with 16 bases in between. CDR3 length: 16 amino acids. CDR3: CASSLEVGGGGYGYTF. The CDR3 nucleotides are TGTGCCAGCAGCTTAGAGGTGGGCGGCGGCGGCTATGGCTACACCTTC.

V is TRBV5-8 and J is TRBJ2-2; tentatively, D is TRBD1 or TRBD2 (6 bases each). Germline values: CDR1 SGHTS, CDR2 YDEGEE. The CDR3 has 16 residues. The V and J ends lost 4 bases and 5 bases respectively, with 18 bases between them. The CDR3 loop is CASSPPGQGGTGELFF. CDR3 sequence (DNA): TGTGCCAGCAGCCCCCCGGGACAAGGAGGGACCGGGGAGCTGTTTTTT.

This clonotype was seen a handful of times. This rearrangement joins TRBV25-1 to TRBJ2-2, with no clear D. The germline V and J ends were trimmed by 0 bases and 0 bases, with 17 bases remaining between them. The CDR3 runs to 19 residues. From germline, CDR1 is MGHDK and CDR2 SYGVNS. CDR3 residues: CASSEYPTGGRTNTGELFF. Written as DNA, the CDR3 is TGTGCCAGCAGTGAATACCCGACCGGTGGCAGGACGAACACCGGGGAGCTGTTTTTT.

The genes are TRBV11-3 and TRBJ2-7; 10 bases line up with TRBD1. The CDR3 consists of 15 residues. Trimming removed 5 bases from V and 6 bases from J; junction bases left unmatched: 10. Germline-derived CDR1 and CDR2 are SGHNT and YENEEA. The CDR3 sequence: CASSTGTGDSREQYF. Written as DNA, the CDR3 is TGTGCCAGCAGCACAGGGACAGGGGATAGTCGCGAGCAGTACTTC.

J is TRBJ2-1 and V is TRBV29-1; 8 nucleotides align to TRBD2. Trimming at V came to 5 bases and at J to 13 bases, leaving 7 bases not matched to a gene. The CDR3 has 11 amino acids. Germline assignment: CDR1 SQVTM and CDR2 ANQGSEA. CDR3 loop: CSVPQRERQFF. Here the CDR3 DNA reads TGCAGCGTTCCCCAGCGGGAGAGACAGTTCTTC.

J is TRBJ1-1 and V is TRBV3-1; no firm D call. The CDR3 covers 14 residues. With 5 bases removed from V and 2 bases from J, the gap between germline ends came to 12 bases. Germline CDR1 is LGHDT and CDR2 is YNNKEL (reference sequence). The CDR3 DNA sequence: TGTGCCAGCAGCAATACCGGGGTAAACACTGAAGCTTTCTTT. Translation gives CASSNTGVNTEAFF. The full variable domain, completed using reference TRBV3-1 and TRBJ1-1, is DTAVSQTPKYLVTQMGNDKSIKCEQNLGHDTMYWYKQDSKKFLKIMFSYNNKELIINETVPNRFSPKSPDKAHLNLHINSLELGDSAVYFCASSNTGVNTEAFFGQGTRLTVV.

The chain recombines TRBV6-2 or TRBV6-3 with TRBJ1-4; possibly TRBD1 for D (5 bases). The germline CDR1 and CDR2 sequences are MNHEY and SVGEGT. This CDR3 has 13 amino acids. Trimming stripped 8 bases from V and 6 bases from J, with 13 bases between. The CDR3 bases are TGTGCCAGCCAACGGGGGTCGGATGAAAAACTGTTTTTT. Translation: CASQRGSDEKLFF.

This clonotype was seen ten or more times. The rearrangement uses TRBV4-1 and TRBJ2-1; unclear D gene. The CDR3 length is 12 residues. Germline V lookup: CDR1 MGHRA, CDR2 YSYEKL. V gave up 0 bases and J gave up 10 bases, with 7 bases separating them. The CDR3 bases are TGCGCCAGCAGCCAAGACTATGGAGAGCAGTTCTTC. This gives the protein CASSQDYGEQFF.

This clonotype was detected only a few times. The chain couples TRBV7-2 to TRBJ2-3; 7 bases are a match to TRBD1. Germline CDR1 is SGHTA and CDR2 is FQGNSA. V shed 6 bases, J shed 3 bases, and the junction held 6 bases outside the gene matches. The CDR3 is 14 residues long. The CDR3 is CASRLDRSTDTQYF. The CDR3 DNA reads as TGTGCCAGCAGGCTGGACAGGTCGACAGATACGCAGTATTTT.

This chain links TRBV15 with TRBJ2-1; no firm D call. The V gene lost 0 bases and the J gene lost 15 bases, with 12 bases spanning the gap. CDR3 length equals 12 residues. Looked up from germline, CDR1 is LNHNV and CDR2 is YYDKDF (reference sequence). CDR3 nucleotide sequence: TGTGCCACCAGCAGAGATCAAGGGTTGCCGTTCTTC. Protein sequence: CATSRDQGLPFF.